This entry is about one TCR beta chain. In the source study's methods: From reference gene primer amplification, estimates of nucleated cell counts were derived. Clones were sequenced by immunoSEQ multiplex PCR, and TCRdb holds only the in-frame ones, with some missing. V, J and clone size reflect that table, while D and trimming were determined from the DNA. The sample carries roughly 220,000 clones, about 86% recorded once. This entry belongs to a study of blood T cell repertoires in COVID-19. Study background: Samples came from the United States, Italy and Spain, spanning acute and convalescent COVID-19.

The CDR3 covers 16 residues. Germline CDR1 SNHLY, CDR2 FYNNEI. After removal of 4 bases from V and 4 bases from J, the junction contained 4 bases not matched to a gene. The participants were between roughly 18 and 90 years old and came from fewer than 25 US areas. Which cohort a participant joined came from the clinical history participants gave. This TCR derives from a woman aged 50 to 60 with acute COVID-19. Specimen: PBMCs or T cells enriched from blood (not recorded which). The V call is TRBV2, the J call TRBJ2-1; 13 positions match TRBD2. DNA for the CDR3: TGTGCCAGCAGTGGCCGGACTAGCGGGAGTTACAATGAGCAGTTCTTC. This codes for CASSGRTSGSYNEQFF.